The TCR beta chain under discussion was sequenced for a study of shared clonotypes between healthy human individuals. Whole-study context: Per-donor plates numbered three CD4 naive, three CD4 memory, two CD8 naive and one CD8 memory.

This clone was observed a single time. The healthy adult donors were HIV-negative and reported no recent acute infections or vaccinations. The CDR3 covers 17 residues. The germline gives CDR1 LNHNV, CDR2 YYDKDF (reference sequence). Trimming pared 0 bases from V and 6 bases from J, leaving 18 bases between. Some clones are missing from TCRdb's copy, which holds only in-frame ones; the method was immunoSEQ multiplex PCR. The top ten hold around 0.38% of the sample, which has fewer than 1.8 million clones, roughly 98.5% seen once. The chain links TRBV15 to TRBJ2-1; D perhaps matches TRBD2 (5 bases). The TCR sequence derives from a man aged 30 to 39 in good health. Specimen: naive CD4+ T cells sorted from blood. This sample's subset: CD45RA+ positively selected. The CDR3 protein is CATSREILGNRGNEQFF. The DNA of the CDR3 is TGTGCCACCAGCAGAGAAATCTTAGGGAACCGGGGCAATGAGCAGTTCTTC. Variable domain in full (rest from reference TRBV15 and TRBJ2-1): DAMVIQNPRYQVTQFGKPVTLSCSQTLNHNVMYWYQQKSSQAPKLLFHYYDKDFNNEADTPDNFQSRRPNTSFCFLDIRSPGLGDTAMYLCATSREILGNRGNEQFFGPGTRLTVL.